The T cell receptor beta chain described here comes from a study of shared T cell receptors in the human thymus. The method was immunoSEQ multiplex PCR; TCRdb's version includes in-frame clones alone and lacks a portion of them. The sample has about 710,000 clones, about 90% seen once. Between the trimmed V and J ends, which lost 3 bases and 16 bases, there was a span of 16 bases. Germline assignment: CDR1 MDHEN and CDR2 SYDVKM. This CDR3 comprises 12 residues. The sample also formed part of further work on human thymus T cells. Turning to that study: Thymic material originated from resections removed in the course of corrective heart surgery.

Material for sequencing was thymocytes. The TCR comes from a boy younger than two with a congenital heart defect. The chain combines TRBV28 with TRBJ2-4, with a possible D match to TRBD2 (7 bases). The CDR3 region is CASSFPGGHPYF. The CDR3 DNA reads TGTGCCAGCAGTTTCCCGGGGGGACACCCCTACTTC.